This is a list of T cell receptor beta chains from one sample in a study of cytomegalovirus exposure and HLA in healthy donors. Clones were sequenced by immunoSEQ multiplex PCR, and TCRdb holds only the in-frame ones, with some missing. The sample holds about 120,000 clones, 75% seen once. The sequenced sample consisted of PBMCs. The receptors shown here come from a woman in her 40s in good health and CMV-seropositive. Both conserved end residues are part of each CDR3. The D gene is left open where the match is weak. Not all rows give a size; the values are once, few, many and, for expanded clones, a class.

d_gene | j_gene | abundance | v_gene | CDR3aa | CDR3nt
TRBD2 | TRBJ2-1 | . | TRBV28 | CASSLAGPRNNEQFF | TGTGCCAGCAGTCTAGCGGGCCCAAGGAACAATGAGCAGTTCTTC
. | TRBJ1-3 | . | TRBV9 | CASSADRSGNTIYF | TGTGCCAGCAGCGCAGACAGGTCGGGAAACACCATATATTTT
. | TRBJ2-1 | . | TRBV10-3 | CAISGQVSSYNEQFF | TGTGCCATCAGTGGACAAGTGAGCTCCTACAATGAGCAGTTCTTC
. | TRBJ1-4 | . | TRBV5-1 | CASSLGQSTNEKLFF | TGCGCCAGCAGCTTGGGACAATCAACTAATGAAAAACTGTTTTTT
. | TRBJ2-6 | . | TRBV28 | CASSSEDSSGANVLTF | TGTGCCAGCAGTTCAGAGGACAGCTCTGGGGCCAACGTCCTGACTTTC
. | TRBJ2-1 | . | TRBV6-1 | CASGTIYNEQFF | TGTGCCAGTGGGACAATCTACAATGAGCAGTTCTTC
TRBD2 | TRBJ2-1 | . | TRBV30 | CAWSVSGGIFEQFF | TGTGCCTGGAGTGTTAGCGGGGGGATCTTCGAGCAGTTCTTC
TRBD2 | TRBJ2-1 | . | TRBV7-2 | CASSTLGRDNNEQFF | TGTGCCAGCAGCACACTAGGGAGGGATAACAATGAGCAGTTCTTC
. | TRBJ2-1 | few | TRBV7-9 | CASSLFHGISYNEQFF | TGTGCCAGCAGCTTATTTCACGGTATCTCCTACAATGAGCAGTTCTTC
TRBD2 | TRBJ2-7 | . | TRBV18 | CASSPGLDSYEQYF | TGTGCCAGCTCACCGGGACTAGACTCCTACGAGCAGTACTTC
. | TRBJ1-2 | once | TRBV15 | CATSRELGGSNYGYTF | TGTGCCACCAGCAGAGAGTTAGGGGGTTCTAACTATGGCTACACCTTC